This TCR beta chain is from a study of blood T cell repertoires in COVID-19. The wider study: Samples representing acute and convalescent COVID-19 were sourced from the United States, Italy and Spain. Nucleic acid was either cDNA or gDNA, and it came from T cells, B-cell-depleted T cells, or PBMCs.

Original processing methods: Researchers report that nucleated cell counts were estimated from reference gene primer amplification. Libraries were prepared by immunoSEQ multiplex PCR; TCRdb keeps only in-frame clonotypes and omits some of them. V and J calls and clone size are given by that table; D and trimming were obtained from the DNA. There are 140,000 to 150,000 clones in the sample; 80% to 90% occur only once, and about 38% lies in the top ten. CDR1 and CDR2 (germline): LNHNV, YYDKDF (reference sequence). The V gene end was trimmed by 9 bases and the J gene end by 3 bases; junction bases not matched to a gene: 8. The CDR3 loop spans 14 amino acids.

The source is a human donor in a cohort sampled during active COVID-19. The chain joins TRBV15 to TRBJ2-5; 9 bases align to TRBD2. Material: peripheral blood. The CDR3 reads CATEAAGGEETQYF. CDR3 DNA: TGTGCCACGGAAGCAGCGGGGGGAGAAGAGACCCAGTACTTC.